This record concerns one T cell receptor (beta chain) sequence. This clone was seen a few times. It has no known antigen specificity. The input lacks base qualities; no much larger clone sits a single base away. The same CDR3 arises from other DNA sequences in this sample as well. The time point label, as the study defines it: approximately 25 months on ibrutinib. For TCR beta library preparation, about 2 micrograms of genomic DNA was extracted from cryopreserved PBMCs. High-throughput TCR beta sequencing was performed on longitudinal blood samples from CLL patients receiving ibrutinib monotherapy. The patients took part in an open-label, single-center phase 2 trial of ibrutinib monotherapy. Each clonotype received, on average, about 9.7x coverage in deep resolution sequencing performed on a MiSeq, where the target depth lay between 1 in 1 million and 1 in 200,000 T cells. The immunoSEQ hsTCRB Kit was used to generate the TCR beta libraries. On the study's bioinformatics: ImmunoSEQ Data Assistant and ImmunoSEQ Analyzer were used for data analysis, and V, D and J genes were assigned according to IMGT definitions. Clonality, with values ranging from 0 to 1, was calculated as one minus the normalized Shannon entropy of productive rearrangement frequencies. Only overrepresented clonotypes making up at least 0.05% of each patient's repertoire were included in the public clonotype analysis. Repertoires from about a dozen age-matched healthy donors in immuneACCESS were used as clonality controls. Here the immuneACCESS table is served through TCRdb, limited to in-frame sequences with V and J called. Missing clones are a known gap in these copies; in checked studies unresolved V genes cover under half, and the rest lacks a known reason. V, J and clone size reflect that table, while D and trimming were determined from the DNA. The sample includes roughly 24,000 clones, with roughly 62% observed a single time. The ten largest clonotypes hold 28% of the sample.

V is pared back by 4 bases and J by 4 bases, with 7 bases lying between the germline termini. CDR1 is given as SQVTM and CDR2 as ANQGSEA, both from the germline V gene. There are 11 amino acids in the CDR3, from cysteine to phenylalanine inclusive. Only the CDR3 region is kept as DNA, spanning 33 bases read in frame from base 1. The entry originates in a study of cytotoxic CD8 clonotypes in ibrutinib-treated CLL (dated by TCRdb to the early 2020s). Broadly, across the study: The cohort had ten to twelve relapsed/refractory and about 15 treatment-naive patients; some 17 were IGHV unmutated. Response samples were obtained after a median of approximately twelve months of treatment, with a range of roughly 6 to 40 months. Samples averaged approximately 260,000 productive templates and approximately 100,000 productive rearrangements. Every remission and progressive disease sample was obtained while ibrutinib was still being received by the patients. Cryopreserved peripheral blood mononuclear cells were obtained prior to treatment, at the time of response, and at either disease progression or sustained remission. Of the 90 or so participants in the trial, about 25 had longitudinal samples available. Responses were partial in approximately 24 patients and complete in 2; after median approximately 5.5 years follow-up, roughly 14 stayed in remission and 12 progressed.

Overall study outcomes, separate from this receptor: Sustained-remission and progressing patients did not have matched sampling times, and lymph node repertoires were not examined. At ibrutinib response clonality went up, during sustained remission it held steady, and at progression it dropped back toward baseline. Public clonotypes were found to be uncommon and were observed to contract or remain stable during treatment; the increase in clonality was shown to reflect expansion of private clonotypes at ibrutinib response. At baseline, clonality was higher than in age-matched healthy donors and showed a strong correlation with circulating CD8+ T-cell counts.

The chain joins TRBV29-1 to TRBJ1-1; tentative D gene TRBD1, with 5 bases matching. The sequence was obtained from a human donor with chronic lymphocytic leukemia. The sample in question was PBMCs, obtained after 24 months of ibrutinib treatment. The CDR3 here reads CSVGGGTEAFF. The DNA sequence is as follows: TGCAGCGTTGGCGGGGGCACTGAAGCTTTCTTT.